A single sample gave rise to the 20 T cell receptor beta chains below, sequenced in a study of shared clonotypes between healthy human individuals. Assay: immunoSEQ multiplex PCR; the TCRdb copy retains only in-frame clones and omits some. Of 1.5 million to 1.9 million clones listed, approximately 98% are singletons. Sequencing was carried out using naive CD4+ T cells sorted from blood. Described subset: CD45RA+ positively selected. Receptors were obtained from a man aged 30-40 years in good health.

The rearrangement uses TRBV28 and TRBJ1-5; no clear D gene. Deletions cut 7 bases from V and 4 bases from J, with 8 bases between. Looked up from germline, CDR1 is MDHEN and CDR2 is SYDVKM. CDR3 length: 12 residues. The CDR3 DNA reads TGTGCCAGCATAGCGGGGAATCAGCCCCAGCATTTT. Amino acids: CASIAGNQPQHF.

V is TRBV7-6 and J is TRBJ2-1; 9 bases agree with TRBD2. The CDR3 length is 14 residues. Per the germline V gene, CDR1 is SGHVS and CDR2 is FNYEAQ. Unmatched junction bases numbered 4, after V lost 6 bases and J lost 4 bases. CDR3 nucleotides: TGTGCCAGCAGGATAGCGGGAGATTACAATGAGCAGTTCTTC. It translates to CASRIAGDYNEQFF.

Regarding this clone: An end of the junction differs from the germline gene, which may be a read error. The chain links TRBV7-7 to TRBJ2-1; 11 bases match TRBD2. In germline, CDR1 is SSHAT, CDR2 FNYEAQ (reference sequence). The CDR3 is 15 residues long. CDR3 in amino acids: CASSQGLAANNEQFF. The CDR3, as DNA: TGTGCTAGCAGCCAGGGACTAGCGGCTAACAATGAGCAGTTCTTC.

The rearrangement uses TRBV6-5 and TRBJ2-7; 7 nucleotides agree with TRBD1. The CDR3 runs to 15 residues. CDR1 and CDR2 from the germline V gene are MNHEY and SVGAGI. V shed 4 bases, J shed 4 bases, and the junction held 10 bases outside the gene matches. CDR3 in amino acids: CASSSKTGAAYEQYF. CDR3 nucleotides: TGTGCCAGCAGTTCGAAAACAGGGGCCGCTTACGAGCAGTACTTC.

CDR3 region: CASSPLYRSQETQYF. In nucleotides, the CDR3 is TGTGCCAGCTCACCACTCTACAGGAGCCAAGAGACCCAGTACTTC. The genes are TRBV18 and TRBJ2-5, with D tentatively TRBD1 (5 bases). Germline V gives CDR1 KGHSH, CDR2 LQKENI. V shed 1 base and J shed 1 base, with 10 bases lying between them. This CDR3 has 15 residues.

V is TRBV7-9 and J is TRBJ2-3, with TRBD2 identical over 11 bases. The CDR3 has 18 amino acids. In germline, CDR1 is SEHNR, CDR2 FQNEAQ (reference sequence). J was trimmed by 2 bases and V by 0 bases; bases with no gene match: 7. CDR3 DNA: TGTGCCAGCAGCTTAGCAGAGTTAGCGGGAGGGACCACAGATACGCAGTATTTT. Residues: CASSLAELAGGTTDTQYF.

V is TRBV10-3 and J is TRBJ1-2; D possibly corresponds to TRBD1 (6 bases). The CDR3 is 13 amino acids. V lost 0 bases and J lost 8, with 10 bases in between. Germline V gives CDR1 ENHRY, CDR2 SYGVKD. Written as DNA, the CDR3 is TGTGCCATCAGTGAGTCGTCGGGGGCGGGCTACACCTTC. This translates into CAISESSGAGYTF.

This clone was counted once. The chain recombines TRBV6-1 with TRBJ1-1, with 7 bases fitting TRBD1. The J segment lost 10 bases and the V segment lost 5 bases, leaving 4 bases of the junction unmatched. The CDR3 loop spans 11 amino acids. CDR1 and CDR2 from the germline V gene are MNHNS and SASEGT. The CDR3 reads CASSRQGGAFF. DNA for the CDR3: TGTGCCAGCAGTCGACAGGGCGGAGCTTTCTTT.

The chain employs TRBV5-1 and TRBJ2-3; D is possibly TRBD2 (6 bases). Germline CDR1 and CDR2: SGHRS and YFSETQ. This CDR3 has 14 amino acids. Trimming cost V 6 bases and J 0 bases, with 11 bases left between them. The CDR3 coding sequence is TGCGCCAGCACTCGGGACTCTAGCACAGATACGCAGTATTTT. Protein sequence: CASTRDSSTDTQYF.

The chain has TRBV6-5 and TRBJ1-2, with a tentative D call TRBD1 (6 bases). The CDR3 length is 14 residues. In germline, CDR1 is MNHEY, CDR2 SVGAGI. The V gene lost 2 bases and the J gene lost 8 bases, with 15 bases spanning the gap. CDR3 residues: CASSYRQGRKGYTF. As DNA, the CDR3 is TGTGCCAGCAGTTACCGGCAGGGGAGGAAAGGCTACACCTTC.

The chain links TRBV7-9 to TRBJ1-5; 10 bases fit TRBD1. Per the germline V gene, CDR1 is SEHNR and CDR2 is FQNEAQ (reference sequence). CDR3 length: 17 amino acids. Losses at the gene ends were 4 bases for V and 3 bases for J; bases not matched to a gene: 9. Written as DNA, the CDR3 is TGTGCCAGCAGCTCCCTCAAGGGACAGGGGAACAATCAGCCCCAGCATTTT. It yields the protein CASSSLKGQGNNQPQHF.

The CDR3 nucleotides are TGTGCCAGCAGCTTATACCCCTTTCGAGGAGGGGAGACCCAGTACTTC. This gives the protein CASSLYPFRGGETQYF. V and J are TRBV11-2 and TRBJ2-5; possibly TRBD2 for D (6 bases). V was pared by 2 bases and J by 5 bases, with 18 bases between. CDR1 is SGHAT, CDR2 FQNNGV, per germline. The CDR3 spans 16 residues.

On this clone itself: The sample has other DNA sequences that encode this CDR3 too. The rearrangement uses TRBV7-7 and TRBJ2-3, with D possibly TRBD2 on 5 matching bases. CDR3 size: 11 residues. V was clipped by 10 bases and J by 15 bases, with 20 bases between them. CDR1 is SSHAT, CDR2 FNYEAQ, per germline (reference sequence). This CDR3 is CATRRRPTKYF. DNA of the CDR3: TGTGCCACTCGACGGAGGCCCACAAAATATTTT.

The chain employs TRBV28 and TRBJ1-2; D perhaps matches TRBD1 (5 bases). Germline loops: CDR1 MDHEN, CDR2 SYDVKM. The V end was cut by 4 bases, the J end by 4 bases, with 13 bases between. The CDR3 has 14 residues. CDR3 region: CASSSGEFAYGYTF. In DNA form, the CDR3 reads TGTGCCAGCAGTTCGGGGGAATTTGCCTATGGCTACACCTTC.

The chain combines TRBV7-9 with TRBJ2-7; D is perhaps TRBD1 or TRBD2 (5 bases each). The CDR3 loop spans 11 amino acids. In germline, CDR1 is SEHNR, CDR2 FQNEAQ (reference sequence). Trimming cost V 4 bases and J 5 bases, with 6 bases left between them. This CDR3 is CASSWDHEQYF. The DNA of the CDR3 is TGTGCCAGCAGCTGGGACCACGAGCAGTACTTC.

The chain employs TRBV27 and TRBJ2-3; D is undetermined. The CDR3 sequence is 16 residues long. Per germline, CDR1 MNHEY and CDR2 SMNVEV (reference sequence). V was trimmed by 5 bases and J by 2 bases, leaving 17 bases between them. CDR3 loop: CASSAFRTRTTDTQYF. DNA of the CDR3: TGTGCCAGCAGTGCGTTCCGGACCAGGACCACAGATACGCAGTATTTT.

The rearrangement joins TRBV18 to TRBJ2-1, with 8 bases aligning to TRBD2. V dropped 3 bases and J dropped 4; count of bases not matched to a gene: 11. In germline, CDR1 is KGHSH, CDR2 LQKENI. This CDR3 has 17 amino acids. The CDR3 is CASSPKRTSGPYNEQFF. CDR3 in DNA: TGTGCCAGCTCACCTAAACGAACTAGCGGACCTTACAATGAGCAGTTCTTC.

The V and J genes are TRBV28 and TRBJ1-4; a possible D gene is TRBD1 (6 bases). Germline V gene data show CDR1 as MDHEN and CDR2 as SYDVKM. CDR3 length: 16 amino acids. Trimming pared 6 bases from V and 8 bases from J, leaving 22 bases between. The CDR3 protein is CASRRGGAGSNEKLFF. The CDR3 DNA reads TGTGCCAGCAGACGGGGGGGCGCGGGATCCAACGAAAAACTGTTTTTT.

This clone was seen only a few times. Other DNA sequences in this specimen translate into the identical CDR3. The chain uses TRBV20-1 and TRBJ1-2; D call uncertain. Germline CDR1 is DFQATT and CDR2 is SNEGSKA (reference sequence). Trimming removed 1 base from V and 5 bases from J, with 5 bases in between. The CDR3 loop spans 11 amino acids. CDR3 DNA: TGCAGTGCTAGAGGGGATTATGGCTACACCTTC. This codes for CSARGDYGYTF.

The genes are TRBV4-2 and TRBJ2-4; D might be TRBD2 (7 bases). In germline, CDR1 is LGHNA, CDR2 YNFKEQ. The CDR3 consists of 19 residues. V lost 0 bases, J lost 4 bases, and 22 bases lay in between. The CDR3 region is CASSQERGGTGSGKNIQYF. The CDR3 nucleotides are TGTGCCAGCAGCCAAGAACGCGGGGGCACCGGTTCTGGGAAAAACATTCAGTACTTC.